A selection of T cell receptor beta chains follows, all from one sample in a study of human versus mouse CDR3 diversity and MHC coevolution. Sequenced by immunoSEQ multiplex PCR; TCRdb stores in-frame clones only, minus some. The sample includes approximately 81,000 clones, around 93% of them seen just once. The source material was naive CD4+ T cells from blood. The receptor source for this set is a person aged 25 to 69 in good health. CDR3s include the opening cysteine and the closing phenylalanine or tryptophan. A D gene is named only where the DNA matches it firmly. Expanded clones are given a class, and other clones once, few, many or no size at all.

cdr3_nt	cdr3_aa	clone_size	j_call	v_call	d_call
TGTGCCAGCAGCTTAGGGGGCAGGGGTTGGCACACTGAAGCTTTCTTT	CASSLGGRGWHTEAFF	once	TRBJ1-1	TRBV7-8	.
TGTGCCAGCAGCGTAGCTCAGGCGGGAAGGTTTCGCAATGAGCAGTTCTTC	CASSVAQAGRFRNEQFF	.	TRBJ2-1	TRBV9	.
TGTGCCATCAGCGAACGACAGGGGAGGACTGAAGCTTTCTTT	CAISERQGRTEAFF	.	TRBJ1-1	TRBV10-3	TRBD1
TGTGCCAGCAGCGTCTGGACAGGGGCGGCCTACGAGCAGTACTTC	CASSVWTGAAYEQYF	.	TRBJ2-7	TRBV7-9	TRBD1
TGTGCCAGTAGTATATCCGGGGAGTACGAGCAGTACTTC	CASSISGEYEQYF	.	TRBJ2-7	TRBV19	.
TGCGCCAGCAGCCCCACAGGGGCAGGCCCCTCCTACGAGCAGTACTTC	CASSPTGAGPSYEQYF	.	TRBJ2-7	TRBV5-1	TRBD1
TGTGCCAGCAGTGAAGCTCAGGGCAGTCGGCGTTCAGCCCAGCATTTT	CASSEAQGSRRSAQHF	.	TRBJ1-5	TRBV2	.
TGCAGCGTGGGTACAGGGGGCGCTGACTATGGCTACACCTTC	CSVGTGGADYGYTF	.	TRBJ1-2	TRBV29-1	TRBD1
TGCGCCAGCAGCCAAGCTGTGGCTGCCTCCTACGAGCAGTACTTC	CASSQAVAASYEQYF	.	TRBJ2-7	TRBV4-3	.
TGTGCCAGCAGCTTAAGGGGGGGTACCTACGAGCAGTACTTC	CASSLRGGTYEQYF	.	TRBJ2-7	TRBV28	.
TGTGCCTGGAGTGTCAGAAACGCCGGGGAGCTGTTTTTT	CAWSVRNAGELFF	once	TRBJ2-2	TRBV30	.
TGTGCCAGCAGTGACGGGTACGAGCAGTACTTC	CASSDGYEQYF	few	TRBJ2-7	TRBV6-1	.
TGTGCCAGCAGCCCGGTAAATCAGCCCCAGCATTTT	CASSPVNQPQHF	.	TRBJ1-5	TRBV7-2	.
TGTGCCAGCAGACCCGGCACAGGGGGTTCTAACTATGGCTACACCTTC	CASRPGTGGSNYGYTF	.	TRBJ1-2	TRBV13	TRBD1
TGTGCCAGTACCCCGGACAGGTCAAGCTACAATGAGCAGTTCTTC	CASTPDRSSYNEQFF	.	TRBJ2-1	TRBV19	TRBD1
TGTGCCAGCAGCCCTCAGGGGTTGGCTAATGAAAAACTGTTTTTT	CASSPQGLANEKLFF	.	TRBJ1-4	TRBV11-2	.
TGTGCCAGCTCACCAGAGAGGGGGCCCGGGGAGCTGTTTTTT	CASSPERGPGELFF	.	TRBJ2-2	TRBV18	TRBD1
TGTGCCAGTAGATCCTACACTGAAGCTTTCTTT	CASRSYTEAFF	.	TRBJ1-1	TRBV19	.